The rows below give T cell receptor beta chains drawn from one sample of a study of blood T cell repertoires in COVID-19. The table came from immunoSEQ multiplex PCR; TCRdb's copy has only in-frame clones and leaves some out. This sample has hundreds of thousands of clones, with 88% found just once. The sample consisted of PBMCs or T cells enriched from blood (not recorded which). These receptors all come from a woman aged 55-70 years in a cohort exposed to, infected with or recovered from COVID-19 (not recorded which). Both conserved end residues are part of each CDR3. A D gene is named only where the DNA matches it firmly. Rows give clone size only sometimes, using once, few, many, or a class for an expanded clone.

abundance,d_gene,j_gene,v_gene,len,CDR3nt,CDR3aa
-,-,TRBJ1-1,TRBV7-3,13,TGTGCCAGCAGCTTCACAGGTAACACTGAAGCTTTCTTT,CASSFTGNTEAFF
-,TRBD1,TRBJ2-2,TRBV24-1,16,TGTGCCACCAGTGTAGGGACAGGTCATAACACCGGGGAGCTGTTTTTT,CATSVGTGHNTGELFF
-,-,TRBJ2-1,TRBV2,15,TGTGCCAGCAACCCCAACGCGATCGGGAGTGGTGAGCAGTTCTTC,CASNPNAIGSGEQFF
-,-,TRBJ1-2,TRBV6-5,15,TGTGCCAGCAGTTACGTCGGAGGCCATTGCTATGGCTACACCTTC,CASSYVGGHCYGYTF
-,-,TRBJ2-5,TRBV2,12,TGTGCCAGCAGTCCCCCCGGGGAGACCCAGTACTTC,CASSPPGETQYF
-,TRBD1,TRBJ2-7,TRBV18,16,TGTGCCAGCTCACCACTTTCGGGGACAGGGGGTTCCGAGCAGTACTTC,CASSPLSGTGGSEQYF
-,-,TRBJ1-6,TRBV19,15,TGTGCCAGTTCGGAACGGGCGGGCTATAATTCACCCCTCCACTTT,CASSERAGYNSPLHF
-,TRBD2,TRBJ2-1,TRBV7-6,16,TGTGCCAGCAGCTCTAGCGGGGGACCCTCCTACAATGAGCAGTTCTTC,CASSSSGGPSYNEQFF
-,TRBD2,TRBJ2-5,TRBV6-2/TRBV6-3,16,TGTGCCAGCAGTTACAGCGGGCTAGCGGGAGGTGAGACCCAGTACTTC,CASSYSGLAGGETQYF
-,-,TRBJ1-5,TRBV12-5,20,TGTGCTAGTGGTTTGGTACGGACTACCAGCCCCCGCATTGGCAATCAGCCCCAGCATTTT,CASGLVRTTSPRIGNQPQHF
-,TRBD1,TRBJ2-1,TRBV24-1,16,TGTGCCACCAGTGATTTCGGGACAGGGGGATACAATGAGCAGTTCTTC,CATSDFGTGGYNEQFF
-,-,TRBJ2-1,TRBV19,14,TGTGCCAGTAGTTCACCTACAGAATACAATGAGCAGTTCTTC,CASSSPTEYNEQFF
-,TRBD2,TRBJ2-5,TRBV28,16,TGTGCCAGCAGTTTTAACGGGAGGAGGGACCAAGAGACCCAGTACTTC,CASSFNGRRDQETQYF
-,-,TRBJ2-1,TRBV11-2,17,TGTGCCAGCAGCTTAGTGGGGCTCCTAAGGGCCTACAATGAGCAGTTCTTC,CASSLVGLLRAYNEQFF
-,TRBD1,TRBJ2-7,TRBV28,14,TGTGCCAGCAAAGACGGGCCAGGGGGAGTAGAGCAGTACTTC,CASKDGPGGVEQYF
-,TRBD2,TRBJ2-4,TRBV10-1,18,TGCGCCAGCAGTGAGTCAGGGGCTAGCGGGAGAGTCAAAAACATTCAGTACTTC,CASSESGASGRVKNIQYF
-,TRBD2,TRBJ2-1,TRBV7-3,15,TGTGCCAGCAGCCCAACTAGCGGGACATACAATGAGCAGTTCTTC,CASSPTSGTYNEQFF
-,-,TRBJ2-1,TRBV7-8,11,TGTGCCAGCAGCCAATATCATGAGCAGTTCTTC,CASSQYHEQFF
-,TRBD2,TRBJ2-7,TRBV18,14,TGTGCCAGCTCACCTAGCGGGAGCTTGGACGAGCAGTACTTC,CASSPSGSLDEQYF
-,-,TRBJ2-1,TRBV18,13,TGTGCCAGCTCACCACCGGAGGGGTTTGAGCAGTTCTTC,CASSPPEGFEQFF
-,-,TRBJ1-2,TRBV30,12,TGTGCCTGGACACGGGGGGACTATGGCTACACCTTC,CAWTRGDYGYTF
-,TRBD2,TRBJ2-1,TRBV7-9,15,TGTGCCAGCAGACAGGGACTAGCGGGAGGGAATGAGCAGTTCTTC,CASRQGLAGGNEQFF
few,-,TRBJ1-2,TRBV30,12,TGTGCCTGGTACAGGCCCGACTATGGCTACACCTTC,CAWYRPDYGYTF
-,TRBD1,TRBJ2-6,TRBV5-1,17,TGCGCCAGCAGAGATGGTGGGACAGTCTCTGGGGCCAACGTCCTGACTTTC,CASRDGGTVSGANVLTF
-,TRBD2,TRBJ2-1,TRBV9,16,TGTGCCAGCAGCGTACTGAGCGGGAGTGCCTACAATGAGCAGTTCTTC,CASSVLSGSAYNEQFF
-,TRBD1,TRBJ2-3,TRBV6-6,13,TGTGCCAGCAGGACAGGGAAGGAGAATACGCAGTATTTT,CASRTGKENTQYF
-,-,TRBJ2-1,TRBV7-2,15,TGTGCCAGCAGGGTAGGAGGGGGCAGGTACAATGAGCAGTTCTTC,CASRVGGGRYNEQFF
few,TRBD2,TRBJ2-1,TRBV5-4,16,TGTGCCAGCAGCACCACGCAGGCTAGCGGGGACAATGAGCAGTTCTTC,CASSTTQASGDNEQFF
-,TRBD1,TRBJ1-1,TRBV23-1,14,TGCGCCAGAGCCGGACAGGAGAAGAACACTGAAGCTTTCTTT,CARAGQEKNTEAFF
-,-,TRBJ1-2,TRBV18,14,TGTGCCAGCTCTCTCTTCAGGGACACTTATGGCTACACCTTC,CASSLFRDTYGYTF
once,-,TRBJ1-5,TRBV12-5,17,TGTGCTAGTGGTTCAAGGAGTCCACTACCGGGAAATCAGCCCCAGCATTTT,CASGSRSPLPGNQPQHF
-,-,TRBJ1-6,TRBV2,15,TGTGCCAGCAGTGAAATCCAGGGGTATAATTCACCCCTCCACTTT,CASSEIQGYNSPLHF
-,TRBD1,TRBJ1-4,TRBV9,15,TGTGCCAGCAGCCCAAGAACAGGGGGCGGTGAAAAACTGTTTTTT,CASSPRTGGGEKLFF
-,-,TRBJ1-1,TRBV6-5,12,TGTGCCAGCACTCCGGGAGGTACTGAAGCTTTCTTT,CASTPGGTEAFF
few,-,TRBJ2-3,TRBV9,13,TGTGCCAGCAGCGGAGGAGGTTCAGATACGCAGTATTTT,CASSGGGSDTQYF
-,TRBD1,TRBJ2-5,TRBV11-2,13,TGTGCCAGCAGCCTCGGACAGGGAGGGACCCAGTACTTC,CASSLGQGGTQYF
-,TRBD1,TRBJ1-5,TRBV2,13,TGTGCCAGCTCGACAGGGGGCAATCAGCCCCAGCATTTT,CASSTGGNQPQHF
-,-,TRBJ2-7,TRBV2,12,TGTGCCAGCAGCCCCCGGTTCCACGAGCAGTACTTC,CASSPRFHEQYF
-,TRBD1,TRBJ1-2,TRBV4-1,15,TGCGCCAGCAGCCATCCTGGACAGGCCGTTTATGGCTACACCTTC,CASSHPGQAVYGYTF